A single sample is the source of the 22 T cell receptor beta chains below, sequenced in a study of metastatic and nonmetastatic thyroid tumors. There were no patients who had received any treatment before thyroid surgery. TCRdb re-called the PCR reads through MiXCR. The sample includes several thousand clones, 20% to 25% of them seen just once. Sequences were obtained from adjacent normal tissue. Every receptor here comes from a female donor with papillary thyroid cancer or a benign thyroid nodule (not recorded which). Some clones in this sample may be carry-over from other donors' samples.

The chain recombines TRBV6-5 with TRBJ1-3; D unclear. V lost 6 bases to trimming and J lost 0 bases, with 9 bases between them. The CDR3 has 14 residues. Germline assignment: CDR1 MNHEY and CDR2 SVGAGI. CDR3 nucleotide sequence: TGTGCCAGCAGGCCTCAGGCCTCTGGAAACACCATATATTTT. Protein product: CASRPQASGNTIYF.

This clone is labeled large. This chain links TRBV19 with TRBJ1-1; D uncertain. CDR3 length: 13 amino acids. The germline V gene has CDR1 LNHDA and CDR2 SQIVND (reference sequence). V lost 3 bases to trimming and J lost 1 base, with 6 bases between them. CDR3 sequence (DNA): TGTGCCAGTAGTATTTGGGGGAACACTGAAGCTTTCTTT. Translating gives CASSIWGNTEAFF.

In the case of this clone: A junction boundary mismatches the germline segment, possibly from a read error. The rearrangement uses TRBV18 and TRBJ1-1, with TRBD1 matching 7 bases. Looked up from germline, CDR1 is KGHSH and CDR2 is LQKENI. This CDR3 is built from 15 residues. The CDR3 region is CASSPPGGGSTKAFF. The CDR3 nucleotides read TGTGCCAGCTCACCACCGGGAGGGGGCTCCACTAAAGCTTTCTTT.

In its sample, this clone was seen once. The rearrangement joins TRBV7-6 to TRBJ2-5, with D hard to call. V lost 3 bases and J lost 5, with 25 bases in between. From germline, CDR1 is SGHVS and CDR2 FNYEAQ. The CDR3 extends over 18 amino acids. The CDR3, as DNA: TGTGCCAGCAGCTTTTTCCCGGACGGCAGGAGAGTCCATGAGACCCAGTACTTC. This translates into CASSFFPDGRRVHETQYF.

At least ten counts were recorded for this clone. The chain carries TRBV27 and TRBJ2-2; D is uncertain. The CDR3 has 14 residues. V was trimmed by 8 bases and J by 4 bases, leaving 14 bases between them. CDR1 and CDR2 from the germline V gene are MNHEY and SMNVEV (reference sequence). In nucleotides, the CDR3 is TGTGCCAGCGGACCCTGGGCCTCCACCGGGGAGCTGTTTTTT. Translation gives CASGPWASTGELFF.

For this clone: Compared with germline, one end of the junction differs, possibly owing to a read error. This sequence joins TRBV28 and TRBJ1-1; D is possibly TRBD1 (5 bases). The CDR3 has 16 residues. Germline V lookup: CDR1 MDHEN, CDR2 SYDVKM. The CDR3 sequence is CAGSPSAGTWNTEASF. For the CDR3, the DNA is TGTGCCGGCAGCCCATCCGCCGGGACTTGGAACACTGAAGCTTCCTTT.

This clone is medium-sized (0.01 to 0.1%) by share. V usage is TRBV20-1 and J usage is TRBJ2-7; no definite D call. CDR3 length equals 13 residues. The germline V and J ends were trimmed by 6 bases and 2 bases, with 14 bases remaining between them. Germline V gene lookup returns CDR1 DFQATT and CDR2 SNEGSKA (reference sequence). CDR3 region: CSAPGSQTYEQYF. CDR3 nucleotides: TGCAGTGCCCCCGGTTCGCAAACCTACGAGCAGTACTTC.

This clone was counted a few times. The chain combines TRBV6-5 with TRBJ2-7; a possible D gene is TRBD1 (6 bases). CDR3 length: 16 amino acids. Germline V gene sequence: CDR1 MNHEY, CDR2 SVGAGI. Trimming shortened V by 0 bases and J by 2 bases, and 14 bases separated the two germline ends. The CDR3 DNA sequence: TGTGCCAGCAGTTACTCCCCCGACAGGCCTGCCTACGAGCAGTACTTC. Protein product: CASSYSPDRPAYEQYF.

This clone has ten or more counts. V is TRBV4-2 and J is TRBJ1-2; D uncertain. The CDR3 runs 14 residues. Germline assignment: CDR1 LGHNA and CDR2 YNFKEQ. V was trimmed by 1 base and J by 8 bases, leaving 14 bases between them. The CDR3: CASSQGDGLGGYTF. CDR3 sequence (DNA): TGTGCCAGCAGCCAAGGTGACGGACTTGGGGGCTACACCTTC.

This clone came up many times. V is TRBV29-1 and J is TRBJ2-7; unclear D gene. CDR3 size: 13 residues. Trimming cost V 6 bases and J 5 bases, with 17 bases left between them. Germline-derived CDR1 and CDR2 are SQVTM and ANQGSEA. The CDR3 loop is CSVKESNGNEQYF. CDR3 nucleotide sequence: TGCAGCGTCAAAGAGAGCAATGGGAACGAGCAGTACTTC.

This clone was observed at least ten times. J is TRBJ2-7 and V is TRBV3-1, with D tentatively TRBD1 (6 bases). Trimming cost V 3 bases and J 6 bases, with 12 bases left between them. Germline CDR1 LGHDT, CDR2 YNNKEL (reference sequence). The CDR3 has 13 residues. In nucleotides, the CDR3 is TGTGCCAGCAGCCAGCAAACAGGGCCCGAGCAGTACTTC. Its protein is CASSQQTGPEQYF.

The chain joins TRBV11-2 to TRBJ2-7; no firm D call. This CDR3 has 15 amino acids. Germline V gene data show CDR1 as SGHAT and CDR2 as FQNNGV. V lost 5 bases, J lost 13 bases, and 27 bases lay in between. This chain's CDR3 is CASSPGDSSSYEKYF. The CDR3 DNA follows: TGTGCCAGCAGCCCAGGAGACTCAAGCTCCTACGAGAAATACTTC.

This clone has just a few counts. The chain employs TRBV29-1 and TRBJ1-1; perhaps TRBD1 as D (6 bases). V lost 4 bases and J lost 6, with 15 bases in between. This CDR3 comprises 13 residues. Germline CDR1 and CDR2: SQVTM and ANQGSEA. CDR3 amino acids: CSVGEQGLPEAFF. In nucleotides, the CDR3 is TGCAGCGTTGGAGAACAGGGCCTCCCTGAAGCTTTCTTT.

As for this clone: At one boundary the junction diverges from the germline segment, which might be a read error. V and J are TRBV7-2 and TRBJ1-2, with TRBD1 as a possible D gene (5 bases). Germline CDR1 reads SGHTA; CDR2 reads FQGNSA. This CDR3 region has 14 residues. CDR3 in DNA: TGTGCCAGTAGCTTCGTATCCGGGGACCATGGCTACACCTTC. This encodes CASSFVSGDHGYTF.

This clone occurred a few times. Here the CDR3 omits its conserved ending phenylalanine or tryptophan, so a read error is the likely source. The genes are TRBV19 and TRBJ2-1, with D possibly being TRBD2 (7 bases). Trimming cost V 10 bases and J 4 bases, with 20 bases left between them. Looked up from germline, CDR1 is LNHDA and CDR2 is SQIVND (reference sequence). The length of the CDR3 is 15 residues. DNA of the CDR3: TGTGCCACTCTGAGGAGGGGGGGCTGGTACAATGAGCAGTTCCTC. Amino acid sequence: CATLRRGGWYNEQFL.

This clone was seen repeatedly, ten times or more. V usage is TRBV18 and J usage is TRBJ2-3; a possible D gene is TRBD2 (5 bases). This CDR3 spans 15 amino acids. CDR1 and CDR2 (germline): KGHSH, LQKENI. Trimming left V 2 bases short and J 3 bases short, with 12 bases between. CDR3 DNA: TGTGCCAGCTCACCAGGCGGGTGGGAGACAGATACGCAGTATTTT. It codes for CASSPGGWETDTQYF.

The CDR3 sequence: CASSEGGGPYEQYF. CDR3 nucleotide sequence: TGTGCCAGCAGCGAAGGGGGGGGGCCCTACGAGCAGTACTTC. The chain links TRBV7-2 to TRBJ2-7; D is possibly TRBD2 (7 bases). This CDR3 spans 14 amino acids. Trimming pared 5 bases from V and 2 bases from J, leaving 13 bases between. Per the germline V gene, CDR1 is SGHTA and CDR2 is FQGNSA.

V usage is TRBV7-6 and J usage is TRBJ2-7, with TRBD1 identical over 8 bases. Germline lookup yields CDR1 SGHVS and CDR2 FNYEAQ. This CDR3 has 13 amino acids. Losses at the gene ends were 5 bases for V and 7 bases for J; bases not matched to a gene: 7. CDR3 loop: CASSARGQGEQYF. DNA of the CDR3: TGTGCCAGCAGCGCCAGGGGGCAGGGGGAGCAGTACTTC. The whole variable domain, filled in from reference TRBV7-6 and TRBJ2-7, reads GAGVSQSPRYKVTKRGQDVALRCDPISGHVSLYWYRQALGQGPEFLTYFNYEAQQDKSGLPNDRFSAERPEGSISTLTIQRTEQRDSAMYRCASSARGQGEQYFGPGTRLTVT.

This clone was seen repeatedly, ten times or more. This chain uses TRBV5-1 with TRBJ2-1; the D gene is possibly TRBD2 (5 bases). The length of the CDR3 is 14 residues. Germline assignment: CDR1 SGHRS and CDR2 YFSETQ. Trimming shortened V by 4 bases and J by 9 bases, and 17 bases separated the two germline ends. For the CDR3, the DNA is TGCGCCAGCAGCCACCCTACTACTAGGAGTGAGCAGTTCTTC. It encodes CASSHPTTRSEQFF.

In its sample, this clone ranks as medium-sized. The chain has TRBV2 and TRBJ1-2, with D uncertain. CDR1 SNHLY and CDR2 FYNNEI come from the germline V gene. This CDR3 is built from 13 residues. Trimming shortened V by 6 bases and J by 1 base, and 9 bases separated the two germline ends. DNA of the CDR3: TGTGCCAGCAGGGAGGAGATTAACTATGGCTACACCTTC. This translates into CASREEINYGYTF.

This clone was observed a handful of times. The chain employs TRBV6-6 and TRBJ2-7; 7 bases match TRBD1. Germline V gene lookup returns CDR1 MNHNY and CDR2 SVGAGI (reference sequence). The CDR3 covers 16 residues. The trim removed 0 bases at V and 2 bases at J, leaving 7 bases unmatched. The CDR3 loop is CASSYSALGTAYEQYF. The CDR3 DNA is TGTGCCAGCAGTTACTCCGCATTAGGGACAGCCTACGAGCAGTACTTC.

This clone is judged medium-sized. The chain is built from TRBV6-5 and TRBJ2-5, with 10 bases lining up with TRBD2. V lost 0 bases to trimming and J lost 2 bases; unmatched junction nucleotides: 9. Germline V CDR1 and CDR2: MNHEY, SVGAGI. The CDR3 is 18 residues long. CDR3 in DNA: TGTGCCAGCAGTTACTCTCGGCTAGCGGGGGTGAAACAAGAGACCCAGTACTTC. It yields the protein CASSYSRLAGVKQETQYF.